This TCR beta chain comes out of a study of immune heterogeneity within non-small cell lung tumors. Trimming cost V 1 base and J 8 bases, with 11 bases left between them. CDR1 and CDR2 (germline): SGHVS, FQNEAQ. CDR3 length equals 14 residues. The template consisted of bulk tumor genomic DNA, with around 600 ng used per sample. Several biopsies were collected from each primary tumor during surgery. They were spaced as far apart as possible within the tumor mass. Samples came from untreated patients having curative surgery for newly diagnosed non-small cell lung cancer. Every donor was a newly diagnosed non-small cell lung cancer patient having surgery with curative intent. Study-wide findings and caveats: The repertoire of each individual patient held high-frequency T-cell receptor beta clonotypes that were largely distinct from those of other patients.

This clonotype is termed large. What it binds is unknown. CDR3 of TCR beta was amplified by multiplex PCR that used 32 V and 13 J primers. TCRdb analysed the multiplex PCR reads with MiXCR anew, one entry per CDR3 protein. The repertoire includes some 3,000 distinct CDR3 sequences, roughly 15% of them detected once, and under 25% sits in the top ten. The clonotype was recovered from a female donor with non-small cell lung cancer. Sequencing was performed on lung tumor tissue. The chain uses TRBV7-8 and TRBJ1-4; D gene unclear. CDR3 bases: TGTGCCAGCAGCTTAGAGGGTGGTCGGGAAAAACTGTTTTTT. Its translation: CASSLEGGREKLFF. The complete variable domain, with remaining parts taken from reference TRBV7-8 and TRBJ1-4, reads GAGVSQSPRYKVAKRGQDVALRCDPISGHVSLFWYQQALGQGPEFLTYFQNEAQLDKSGLPSDRFFAERPEGSVSTLKIQRTQQEDSAVYLCASSLEGGREKLFFGSGTQLSVL.